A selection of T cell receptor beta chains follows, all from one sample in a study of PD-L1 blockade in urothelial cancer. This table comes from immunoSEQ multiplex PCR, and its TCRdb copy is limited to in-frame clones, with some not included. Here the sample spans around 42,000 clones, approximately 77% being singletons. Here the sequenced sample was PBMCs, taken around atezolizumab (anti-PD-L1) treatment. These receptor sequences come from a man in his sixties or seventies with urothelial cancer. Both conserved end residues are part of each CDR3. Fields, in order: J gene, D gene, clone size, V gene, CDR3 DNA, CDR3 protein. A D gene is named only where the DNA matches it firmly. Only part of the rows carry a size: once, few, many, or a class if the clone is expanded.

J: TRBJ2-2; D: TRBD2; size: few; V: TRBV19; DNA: TGTGCCAGTAGTACGAGGACTAGCGGGAGGTACGGGGAGCTGTTTTTT; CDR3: CASSTRTSGRYGELFF
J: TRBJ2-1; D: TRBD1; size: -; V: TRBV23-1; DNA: TGCGCCAGCAGCCCAAGACAGGGGGTTAGCAATGAGCAGTTCTTC; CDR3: CASSPRQGVSNEQFF
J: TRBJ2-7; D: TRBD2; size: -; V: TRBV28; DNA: TGTGCCAGCAGTTCCGTCTACGGGACTAGCGGCAAATTAAAGCAGTACTTC; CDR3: CASSSVYGTSGKLKQYF
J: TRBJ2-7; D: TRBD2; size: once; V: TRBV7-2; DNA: TGTGCCAGCAGCTTTATAGCGGGCTATTCCTACGAGCAGTACTTC; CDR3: CASSFIAGYSYEQYF
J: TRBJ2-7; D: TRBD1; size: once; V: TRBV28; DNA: TGTGCCAGCAGCTCCGGGACAGGGGAAGAGCAGTACTTC; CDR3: CASSSGTGEEQYF
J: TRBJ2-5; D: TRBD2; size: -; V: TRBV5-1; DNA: TGCGCCAGCAGCTCACTAGCGGGAACACAAGAGACCCAGTACTTC; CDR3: CASSSLAGTQETQYF
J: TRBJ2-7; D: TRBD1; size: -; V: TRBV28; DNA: TGTGCCAGCAGTTTCGCCGACCTCGGACAGGGGGCACACGAGCAGTACTTC; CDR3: CASSFADLGQGAHEQYF
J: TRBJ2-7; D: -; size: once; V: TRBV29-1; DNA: TGCAGCGTTGACAGGGGCTCTCCTAGCGAGCAGTACTTC; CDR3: CSVDRGSPSEQYF
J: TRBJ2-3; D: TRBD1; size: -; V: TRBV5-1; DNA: TGCGCCAGCAGCTCCCCGACAGGGTTTGGCACAGATACGCAGTATTTT; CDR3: CASSSPTGFGTDTQYF
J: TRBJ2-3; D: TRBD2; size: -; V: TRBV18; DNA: TGTGCCAGCTCCCCCGGGGGGGCTGGCACAGATACGCAGTATTTT; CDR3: CASSPGGAGTDTQYF
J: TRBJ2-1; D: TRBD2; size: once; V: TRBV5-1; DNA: TGCGCCAGCAGCTTGGGGCTAGCGGGAGGTCTCATCCGTGAGCAGTTCTTC; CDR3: CASSLGLAGGLIREQFF
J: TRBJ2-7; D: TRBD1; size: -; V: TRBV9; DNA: TGTGCCAGCAGCCCAGACCTCCGGGACAGAGTCCACGAGCAGTACTTC; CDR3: CASSPDLRDRVHEQYF
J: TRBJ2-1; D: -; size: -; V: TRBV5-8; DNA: TGTGCCAGCAGCTTGGCTACAGATTCTTTCTACAATGAGCAGTTCTTC; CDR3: CASSLATDSFYNEQFF
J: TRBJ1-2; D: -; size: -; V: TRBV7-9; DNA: TGTGCCAGCAGCTTAGGGCGTGGGACACCCAATAGAGGCGATGGCTACACCTTC; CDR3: CASSLGRGTPNRGDGYTF
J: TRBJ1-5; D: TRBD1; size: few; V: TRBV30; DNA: TGTGCCTGGAAGGGGGCGCGGGATCAGCCCCAGCATTTT; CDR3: CAWKGARDQPQHF
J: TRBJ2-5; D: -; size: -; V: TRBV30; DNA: TGTGCCTGGAGTGCGTCGATCCAGGAGACCCAGTACTTC; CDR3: CAWSASIQETQYF
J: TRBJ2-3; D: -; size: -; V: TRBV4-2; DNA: TGTGCCAGCAGCCGGGGACGGGGACTGAGCACAGATACGCAGTATTTT; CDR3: CASSRGRGLSTDTQYF
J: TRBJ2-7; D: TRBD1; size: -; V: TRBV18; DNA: TGTGCCAGCTCACCAGCGGGGACAGGGACCTACGAGCAGTACTTC; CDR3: CASSPAGTGTYEQYF
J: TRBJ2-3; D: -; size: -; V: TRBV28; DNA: TGTGCCAGCAGTTCAACAGGCACAGATACGCAGTATTTT; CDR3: CASSSTGTDTQYF
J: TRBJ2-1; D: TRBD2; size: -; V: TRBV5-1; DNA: TGCGCCAGCAGCTCCTCCGGGACTAGCAATGAGCAGTTCTTC; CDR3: CASSSSGTSNEQFF
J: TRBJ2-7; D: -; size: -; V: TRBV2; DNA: TGTGCCAGCAGTGAGGAGGAGGGAAACGAGCAGTACTTC; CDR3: CASSEEEGNEQYF
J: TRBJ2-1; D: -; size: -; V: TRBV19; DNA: TGTGCCAGTAGTATTCCGTTTCCTGGGCTAGCGTTCTACAATGAGCAGTTCTTC; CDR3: CASSIPFPGLAFYNEQFF
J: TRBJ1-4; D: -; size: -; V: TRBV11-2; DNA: TGTGCCAGCAGCATGGGACTAGGAGAAAAACTGTTTTTT; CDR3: CASSMGLGEKLFF
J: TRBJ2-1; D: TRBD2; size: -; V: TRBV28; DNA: TGTGCCAGCAGTTCCTCCGCCAACGTTGGACTAGCGGCCTACAATGAGCAGTTCTTC; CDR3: CASSSSANVGLAAYNEQFF
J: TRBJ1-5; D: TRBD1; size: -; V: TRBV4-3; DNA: TGCGCCAGCAGCCTGACAGGGGTCAATCAGCCCCAGCATTTT; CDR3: CASSLTGVNQPQHF
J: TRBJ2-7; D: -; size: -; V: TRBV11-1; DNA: TGTGCCAGCAGCCCACGGACAGTATCCGAGCAGTACTTC; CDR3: CASSPRTVSEQYF
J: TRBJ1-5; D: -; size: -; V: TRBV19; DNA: TGTGCCAGTAGTTTGGCTGGCAGGGACTTCAATCAGCCCCAGCATTTT; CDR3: CASSLAGRDFNQPQHF
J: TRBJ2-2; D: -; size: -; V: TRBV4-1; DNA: TGCGCCAGCAGCCAAGATCGCCGGGAGAGCCCCGGGGAGCTGTTTTTT; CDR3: CASSQDRRESPGELFF
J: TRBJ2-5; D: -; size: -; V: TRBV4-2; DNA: TGTGCCAGCAGCCAAGAAACTGACCAAGAGACCCAGTACTTC; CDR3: CASSQETDQETQYF
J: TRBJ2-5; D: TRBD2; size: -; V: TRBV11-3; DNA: TGTGCCAGCAGTCTTAGCGGGAGTCTCCAAGAGACCCAGTACTTC; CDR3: CASSLSGSLQETQYF
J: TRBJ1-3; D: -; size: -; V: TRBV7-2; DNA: TGTGCCAGCAGCTTAGTAACGGTCTCGTCTGGAAACACCATATATTTT; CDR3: CASSLVTVSSGNTIYF
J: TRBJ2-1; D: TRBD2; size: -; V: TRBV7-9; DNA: TGTGCCAGCAGCCCAGCTAGCGGGAGGGGGGGAAATGAGCAGTTCTTC; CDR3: CASSPASGRGGNEQFF
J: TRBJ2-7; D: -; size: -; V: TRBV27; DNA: TGTGCCAGCAGTCGCGAGGGGGAAGGGCACAAGGAGTCCTACGAGCAGTACTTC; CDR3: CASSREGEGHKESYEQYF
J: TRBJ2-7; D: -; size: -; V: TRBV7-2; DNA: TGTGCCAGCAGCCTAAACTACGAGCAGTACTTC; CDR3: CASSLNYEQYF
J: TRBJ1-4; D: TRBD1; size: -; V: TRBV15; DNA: TGTGCCACCAGCAGAGATCCCACAGGGGTGAATGAAAAACTGTTTTTT; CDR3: CATSRDPTGVNEKLFF
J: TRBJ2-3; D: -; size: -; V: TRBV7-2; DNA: TGTGCCAGCAGTTTTATTTCGGAGACAGATACGCAGTATTTT; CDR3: CASSFISETDTQYF
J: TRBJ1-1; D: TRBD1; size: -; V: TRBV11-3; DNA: TGTGCCAGCAGCTTTGATACAGGACAGGCTCAAGCTTTCTTT; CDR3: CASSFDTGQAQAFF
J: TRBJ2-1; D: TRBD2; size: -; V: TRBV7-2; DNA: TGTGCCAGCAGCTTCGGCGGGAGCGTAAATGAGCAGTTCTTC; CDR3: CASSFGGSVNEQFF
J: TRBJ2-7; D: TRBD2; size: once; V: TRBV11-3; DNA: TGTGCCAGCAGCGAAGCGGGGGAGCAGTACTTC; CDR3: CASSEAGEQYF
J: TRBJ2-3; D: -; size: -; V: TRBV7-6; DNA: TGTGCCAGCAGCTTAGTCTTCGGAGTCACAGATACGCAGTATTTT; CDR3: CASSLVFGVTDTQYF
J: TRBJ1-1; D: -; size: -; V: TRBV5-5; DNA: TGTGCCAGCAGCTTGGGGCGGACTGAAGCTTTCTTT; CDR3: CASSLGRTEAFF
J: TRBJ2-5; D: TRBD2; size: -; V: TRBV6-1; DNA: TGTGCCAGCAGTGAAGGGGGTAGCGGGAGGGGGGAGACCCAGTACTTC; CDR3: CASSEGGSGRGETQYF
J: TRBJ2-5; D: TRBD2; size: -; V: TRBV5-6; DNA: TGTGCCAGCACTCTAGCGGGACCAGAGACCCAGTACTTC; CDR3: CASTLAGPETQYF
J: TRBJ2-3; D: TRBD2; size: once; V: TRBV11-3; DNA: TGTGCCAGCAGCCTAACTAGCGGGAGCACAGATACGCAGTATTTT; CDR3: CASSLTSGSTDTQYF
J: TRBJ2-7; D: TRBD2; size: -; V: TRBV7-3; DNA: TGTGCCAGCAGCCCACTAGCGGGAGACGAGCAATACTTC; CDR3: CASSPLAGDEQYF
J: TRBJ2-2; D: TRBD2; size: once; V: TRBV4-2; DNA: TGTGCCAGCAGCCAAGATACTAGCGGAGCCGGGGAGCTGTTTTTT; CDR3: CASSQDTSGAGELFF
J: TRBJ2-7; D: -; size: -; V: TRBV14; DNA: TGTGCCAGCAGCCAAGGGGACATCTATCTCTACGAGCAGTACTTC; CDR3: CASSQGDIYLYEQYF
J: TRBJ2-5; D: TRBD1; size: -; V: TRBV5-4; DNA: TGTGCCAGCAGTTTCCCCGACAGGGACCAAGAGACCCAGTACTTC; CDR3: CASSFPDRDQETQYF
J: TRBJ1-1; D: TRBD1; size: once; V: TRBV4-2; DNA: TGTGCCAGCAGCAGTGACCTGGGACAGGGGGGGGACTACCTGGCTTTCTTT; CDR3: CASSSDLGQGGDYLAFF
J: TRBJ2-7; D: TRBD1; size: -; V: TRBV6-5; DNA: TGTGCCAGCACTCGGACAGGCACACCTTACGAGCAGTACTTC; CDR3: CASTRTGTPYEQYF
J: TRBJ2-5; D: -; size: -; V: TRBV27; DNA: TGTGCCAGCAGTCCACTGCCGGGGGGCAATAACTTCCAAGAGACCCAGTACTTC; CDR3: CASSPLPGGNNFQETQYF